This T cell receptor beta chain was found in a study of T cells in Graves' hyperthyroidism and ophthalmopathy. It was RNA transcripts that yielded the amplified TCR beta CDR3 regions. The study used the HTBI primer set for a first-round RT-PCR of the TCR CDR3. TCRdb reanalysed the multiplex PCR reads using MiXCR and keeps one entry per CDR3 protein. The table records about 760,000 distinct CDR3 sequences, about 35% of them present only once. The diagnostic basis comprised clinical symptoms, serum thyroxine and TRAb, thyroid ultrasound and orbital computed tomography. Sequencing input: blood. This clonotype originated in a woman aged 40-49 years with Graves' hyperthyroidism.

The CDR3 DNA sequence: TGTGCCAGTAGGACAGACCAAAACTATGGCTACACCTTC. Its translation: CASRTDQNYGYTF. The chain combines TRBV6-1 with TRBJ1-2; a weak D match, TRBD1 (6 bases). This CDR3 region has 13 residues. The germline V gene encodes CDR1 MNHNS and CDR2 SASEGT. Trimming stripped 9 bases from V and 2 bases from J, with 13 bases between.